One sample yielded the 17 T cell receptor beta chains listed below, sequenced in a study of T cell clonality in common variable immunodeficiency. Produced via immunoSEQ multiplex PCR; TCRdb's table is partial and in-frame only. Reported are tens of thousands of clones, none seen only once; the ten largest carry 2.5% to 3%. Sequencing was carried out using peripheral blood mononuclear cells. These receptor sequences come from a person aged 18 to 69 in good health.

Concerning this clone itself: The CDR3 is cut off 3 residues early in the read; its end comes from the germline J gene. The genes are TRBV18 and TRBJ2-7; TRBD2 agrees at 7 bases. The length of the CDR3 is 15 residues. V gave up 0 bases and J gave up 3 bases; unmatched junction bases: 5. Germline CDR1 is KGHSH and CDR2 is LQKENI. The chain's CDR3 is CASSPPAGAGYEQYF. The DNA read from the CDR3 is TGTGCCAGCTCACCACCCGCGGGAGCCGGCTACGAG.

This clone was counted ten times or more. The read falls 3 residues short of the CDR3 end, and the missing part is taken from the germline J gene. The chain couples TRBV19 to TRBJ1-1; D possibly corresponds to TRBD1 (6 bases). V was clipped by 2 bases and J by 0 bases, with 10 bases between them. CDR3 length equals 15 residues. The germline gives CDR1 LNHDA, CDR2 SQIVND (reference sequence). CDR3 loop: CASSITGTMNTEAFF. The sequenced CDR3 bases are TGTGCCAGTAGTATAACAGGGACCATGAACACTGAA.

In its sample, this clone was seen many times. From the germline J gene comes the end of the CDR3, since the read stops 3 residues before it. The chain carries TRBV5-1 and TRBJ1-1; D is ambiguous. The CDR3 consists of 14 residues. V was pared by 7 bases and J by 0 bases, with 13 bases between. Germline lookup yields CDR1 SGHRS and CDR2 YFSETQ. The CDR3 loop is CASRSGSVNTEAFF. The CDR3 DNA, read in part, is TGCGCCAGCCGGTCCGGGTCAGTGAACACTGAA. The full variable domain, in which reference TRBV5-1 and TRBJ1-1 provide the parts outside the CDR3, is KAGVTQTPRYLIKTRGQQVTLSCSPISGHRSVSWYQQTPGQGLQFLFEYFSETQRNKGNFPGRFSGRQFSNSRSEMNVSTLELGDSALYLCASRSGSVNTEAFFGQGTRLTVV.

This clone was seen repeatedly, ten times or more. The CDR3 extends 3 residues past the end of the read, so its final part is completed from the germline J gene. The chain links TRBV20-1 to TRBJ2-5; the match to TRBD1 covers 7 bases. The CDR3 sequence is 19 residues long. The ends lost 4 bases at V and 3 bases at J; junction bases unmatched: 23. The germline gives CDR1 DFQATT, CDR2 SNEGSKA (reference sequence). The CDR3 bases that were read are TGCAGTGCTAAGGCTGCTGTGGTGGTAGGGGACAGTATTAAAGAGACC. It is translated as CSAKAAVVVGDSIKET. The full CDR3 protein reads CSAKAAVVVGDSIKETQYF.

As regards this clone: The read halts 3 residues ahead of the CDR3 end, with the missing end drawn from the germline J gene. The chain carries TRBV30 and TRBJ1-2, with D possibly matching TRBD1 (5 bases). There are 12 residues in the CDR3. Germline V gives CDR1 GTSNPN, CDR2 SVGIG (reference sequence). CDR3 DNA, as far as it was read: TGTGCCTGGATGCGGGGGACCTACGAC. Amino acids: CAWMRGTYD. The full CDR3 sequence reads CAWMRGTYDYTF.

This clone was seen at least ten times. The part of the CDR3 DNA that was read is TGTGCCAGCACCGAGGCGGCTTTCTCCGGGGAG. It codes for CASTEAAFSGE. The whole CDR3 region reads CASTEAAFSGELFF. V and J are TRBV2 and TRBJ2-2, with D unresolved. The read ends 3 residues before the CDR3 terminus; that terminus is restored from the germline J gene. There are 14 residues in the CDR3. CDR1 is SNHLY and CDR2 is FYNNEI in the germline V gene. Trimming removed 7 bases from V and 6 bases from J, with 15 bases in between.

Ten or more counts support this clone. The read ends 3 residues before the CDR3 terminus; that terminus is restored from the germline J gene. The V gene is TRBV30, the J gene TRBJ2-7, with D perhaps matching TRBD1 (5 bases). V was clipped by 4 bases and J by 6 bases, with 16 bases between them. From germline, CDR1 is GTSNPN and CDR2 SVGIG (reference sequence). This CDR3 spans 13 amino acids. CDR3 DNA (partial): TGTGCCTGGAATTTACGCCCAGGGTCCGAG. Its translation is CAWNLRPGSE. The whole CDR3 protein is CAWNLRPGSEQYF.

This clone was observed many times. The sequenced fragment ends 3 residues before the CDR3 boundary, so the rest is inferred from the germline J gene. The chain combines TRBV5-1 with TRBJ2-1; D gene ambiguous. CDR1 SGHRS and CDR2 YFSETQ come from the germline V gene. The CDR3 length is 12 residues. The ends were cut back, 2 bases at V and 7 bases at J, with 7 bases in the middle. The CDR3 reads CASSFDGNEQFF. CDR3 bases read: TGCGCCAGCAGCTTCGACGGGAATGAG.

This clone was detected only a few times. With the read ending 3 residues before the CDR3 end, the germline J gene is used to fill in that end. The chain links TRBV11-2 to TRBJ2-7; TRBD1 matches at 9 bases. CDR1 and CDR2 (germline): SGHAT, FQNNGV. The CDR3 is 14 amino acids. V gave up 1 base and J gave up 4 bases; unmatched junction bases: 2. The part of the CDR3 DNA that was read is TGTGCCAGCAGCTTAGTACAGGGGGCGTACGAG. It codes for CASSLVQGAYE. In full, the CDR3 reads CASSLVQGAYEQYF.

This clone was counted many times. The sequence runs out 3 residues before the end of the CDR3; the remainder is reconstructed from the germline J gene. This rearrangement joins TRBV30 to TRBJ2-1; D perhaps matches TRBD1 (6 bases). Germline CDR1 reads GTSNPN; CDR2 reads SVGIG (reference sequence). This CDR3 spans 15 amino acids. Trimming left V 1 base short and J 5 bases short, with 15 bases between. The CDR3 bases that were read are TGTGCCTGGAGTGGGGGGCCCTTTAGTAACAATGAG. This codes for CAWSGGPFSNNE. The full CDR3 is CAWSGGPFSNNEQFF.

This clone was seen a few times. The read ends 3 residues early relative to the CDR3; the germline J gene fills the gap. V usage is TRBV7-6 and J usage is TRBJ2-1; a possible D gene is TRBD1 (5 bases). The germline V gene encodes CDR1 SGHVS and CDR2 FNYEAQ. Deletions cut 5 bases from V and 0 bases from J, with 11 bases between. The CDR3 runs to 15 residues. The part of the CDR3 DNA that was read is TGTGCCAGCAGCCTTACAGGTAGCTCCTACAATGAG. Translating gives CASSLTGSSYNE. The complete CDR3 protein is CASSLTGSSYNEQFF.

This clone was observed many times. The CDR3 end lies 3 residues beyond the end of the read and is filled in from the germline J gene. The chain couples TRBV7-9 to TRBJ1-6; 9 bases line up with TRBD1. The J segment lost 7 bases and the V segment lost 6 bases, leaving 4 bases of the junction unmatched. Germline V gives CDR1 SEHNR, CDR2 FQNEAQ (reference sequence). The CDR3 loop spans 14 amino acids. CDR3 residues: CASRQTGGNSPLHF. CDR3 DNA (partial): TGTGCCAGCAGGCAAACAGGGGGCAATTCACCC.

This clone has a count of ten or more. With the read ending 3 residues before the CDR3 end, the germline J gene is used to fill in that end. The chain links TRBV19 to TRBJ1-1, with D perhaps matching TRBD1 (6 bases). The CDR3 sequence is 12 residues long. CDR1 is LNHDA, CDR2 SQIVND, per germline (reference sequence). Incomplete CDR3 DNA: TGTGCCAGTAGTCCGAGGGGGGGCCAA. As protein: CASSPRGGQ. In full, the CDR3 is CASSPRGGQAFF.

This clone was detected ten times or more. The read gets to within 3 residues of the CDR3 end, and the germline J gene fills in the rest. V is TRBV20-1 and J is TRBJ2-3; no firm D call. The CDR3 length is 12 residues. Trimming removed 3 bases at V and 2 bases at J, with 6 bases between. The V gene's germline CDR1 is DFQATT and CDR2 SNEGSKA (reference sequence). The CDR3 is CSASPITDTQYF. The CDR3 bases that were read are TGCAGTGCTAGCCCCATCACAGATACG.

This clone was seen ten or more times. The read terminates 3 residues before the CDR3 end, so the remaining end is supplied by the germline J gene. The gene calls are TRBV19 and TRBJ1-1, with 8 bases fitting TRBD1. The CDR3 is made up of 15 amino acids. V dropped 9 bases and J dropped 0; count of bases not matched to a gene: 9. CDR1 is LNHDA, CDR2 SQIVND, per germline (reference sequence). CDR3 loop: CASTTPGQVNTEAFF. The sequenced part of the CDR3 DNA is TGTGCCAGCACTACTCCGGGACAGGTGAACACTGAA.

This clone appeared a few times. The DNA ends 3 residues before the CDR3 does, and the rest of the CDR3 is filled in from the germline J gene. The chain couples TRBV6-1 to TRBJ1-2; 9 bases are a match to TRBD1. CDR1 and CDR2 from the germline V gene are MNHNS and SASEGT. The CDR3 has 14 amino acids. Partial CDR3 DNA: TGTGCCAGCAGTGTGGACAGGGGTATACGTGAC. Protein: CASSVDRGIRD. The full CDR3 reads CASSVDRGIRDYTF.

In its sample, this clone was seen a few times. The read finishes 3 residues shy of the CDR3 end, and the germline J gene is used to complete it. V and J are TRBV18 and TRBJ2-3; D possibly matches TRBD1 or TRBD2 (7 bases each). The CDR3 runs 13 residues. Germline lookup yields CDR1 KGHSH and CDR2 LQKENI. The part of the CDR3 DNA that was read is TGTGCCAGCTCACAAGGGGAGGGACAGCCG. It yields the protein CASSQGEGQP. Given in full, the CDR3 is CASSQGEGQPQYF. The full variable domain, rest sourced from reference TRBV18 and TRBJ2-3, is NAGVMQNPRHLVRRRGQEARLRCSPMKGHSHVYWYRQLPEEGLKFMVYLQKENIIDESGMPKERFSAEFPKEGPSILRIQQVVRGDSAAYFCASSQGEGQPQYFGPGTRLTVL.